This TCR beta chain originates from a study of blood T cells in healthy people across ages. There are a few counts of this clonotype. Its specificity is not known. Then a second PCR, running about 7 to 11 cycles, was carried out with a sample-barcoded 5' primer and a J-beta primer mix. Via MiXCR, TCRdb re-called the 5' RACE reads, giving one row per CDR3 protein. Among about 1,400,000 distinct CDR3 sequences, approximately 40% were seen once, and the ten largest hold around 8%. V lost 6 bases, J lost 5 bases, and 4 bases lay in between. CDR3 length equals 10 residues. Per the germline V gene, CDR1 is DFQATT and CDR2 is SNEGSKA (reference sequence). General study results and limits: The authors considered diversity estimates from one million T cells to be underestimates.

This receptor was obtained from a young woman in good health. Source material: blood. The rearrangement joins TRBV20-1 to TRBJ1-4; D is undetermined. Here the CDR3 reads CSAINEKLFF. The CDR3 DNA follows: TGCAGTGCAATCAATGAAAAACTGTTTTTT.